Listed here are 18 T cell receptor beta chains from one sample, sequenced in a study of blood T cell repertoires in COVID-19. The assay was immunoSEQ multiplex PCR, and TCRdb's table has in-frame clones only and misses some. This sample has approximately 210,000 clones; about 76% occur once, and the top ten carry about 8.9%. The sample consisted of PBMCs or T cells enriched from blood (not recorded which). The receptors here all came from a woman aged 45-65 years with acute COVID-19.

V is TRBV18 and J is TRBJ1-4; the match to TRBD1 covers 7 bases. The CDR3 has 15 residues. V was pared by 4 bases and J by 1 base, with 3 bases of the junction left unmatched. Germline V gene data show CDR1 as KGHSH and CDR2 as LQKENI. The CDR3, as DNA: TGTGCCAGCTCACTTACAGGGGAAACTAATGAAAAACTGTTTTTT. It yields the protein CASSLTGETNEKLFF.

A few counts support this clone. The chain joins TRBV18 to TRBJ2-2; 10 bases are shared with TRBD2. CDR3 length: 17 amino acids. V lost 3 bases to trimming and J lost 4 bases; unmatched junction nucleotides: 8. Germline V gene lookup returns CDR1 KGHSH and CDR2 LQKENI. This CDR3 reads CASSPQLAGRGTGELFF. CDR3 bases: TGTGCCAGCTCACCCCAACTAGCGGGGCGTGGCACCGGGGAGCTGTTTTTT.

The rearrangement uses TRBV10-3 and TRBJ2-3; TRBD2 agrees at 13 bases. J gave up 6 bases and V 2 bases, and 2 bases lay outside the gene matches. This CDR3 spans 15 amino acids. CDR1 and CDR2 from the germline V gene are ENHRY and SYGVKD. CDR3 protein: CAISETSGRGDTQYF. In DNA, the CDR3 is TGTGCCATCAGTGAGACTAGCGGGAGGGGGGATACGCAGTATTTT.

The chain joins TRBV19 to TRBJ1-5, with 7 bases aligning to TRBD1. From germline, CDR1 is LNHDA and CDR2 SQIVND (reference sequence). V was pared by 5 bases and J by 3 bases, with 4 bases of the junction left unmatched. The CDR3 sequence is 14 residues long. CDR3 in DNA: TGTGCCAGTAGTCCCAGGGGGAACAATCAGCCCCAGCATTTT. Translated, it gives CASSPRGNNQPQHF.

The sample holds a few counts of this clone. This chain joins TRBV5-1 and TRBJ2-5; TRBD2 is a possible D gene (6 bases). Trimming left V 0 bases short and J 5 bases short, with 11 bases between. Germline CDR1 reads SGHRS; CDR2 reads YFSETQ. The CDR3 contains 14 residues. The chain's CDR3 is CASSLAGGMETQYF. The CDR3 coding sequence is TGCGCCAGCAGCTTGGCAGGAGGGATGGAGACCCAGTACTTC.

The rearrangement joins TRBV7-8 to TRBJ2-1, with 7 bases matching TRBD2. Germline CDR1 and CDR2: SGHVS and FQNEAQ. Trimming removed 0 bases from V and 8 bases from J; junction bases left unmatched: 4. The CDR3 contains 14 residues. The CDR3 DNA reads TGTGCCAGCAGCTTAGCGGGAGGGCCGGATGAGCAGTTCTTC. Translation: CASSLAGGPDEQFF.

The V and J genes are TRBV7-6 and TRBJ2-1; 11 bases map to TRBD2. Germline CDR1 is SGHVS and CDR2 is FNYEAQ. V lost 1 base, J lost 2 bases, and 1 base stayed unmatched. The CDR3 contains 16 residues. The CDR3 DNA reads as TGTGCCAGCAGCTTAGTTAGCGGGAGGGCCTACAATGAGCAGTTCTTC. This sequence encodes CASSLVSGRAYNEQFF.

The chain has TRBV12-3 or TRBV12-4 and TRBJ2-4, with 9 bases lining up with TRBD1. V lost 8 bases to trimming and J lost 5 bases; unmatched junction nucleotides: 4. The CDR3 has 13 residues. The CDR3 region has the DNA TGTGCCAGCCATACAGGGGGCGAAAACATTCAGTACTTC. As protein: CASHTGGENIQYF.

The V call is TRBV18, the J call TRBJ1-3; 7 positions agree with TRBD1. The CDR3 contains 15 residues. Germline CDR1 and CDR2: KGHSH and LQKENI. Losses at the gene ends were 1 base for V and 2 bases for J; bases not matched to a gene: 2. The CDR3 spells CASSPQGAPGNTIYF. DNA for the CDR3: TGTGCCAGCTCACCACAGGGGGCCCCTGGAAACACCATATATTTT.

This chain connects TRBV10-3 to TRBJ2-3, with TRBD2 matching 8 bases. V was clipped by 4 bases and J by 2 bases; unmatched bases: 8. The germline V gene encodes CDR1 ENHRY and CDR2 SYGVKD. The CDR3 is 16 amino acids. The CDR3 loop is CAISGQTSAHTDTQYF. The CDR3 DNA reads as TGTGCCATCAGTGGACAGACTAGCGCACACACAGATACGCAGTATTTT.

The CDR3 reads CASSFGTSRGEEQFF. The CDR3 DNA reads as TGTGCCAGCAGCTTTGGGACTAGTCGGGGAGAGGAGCAGTTCTTC. The chain combines TRBV9 with TRBJ2-1; 8 bases line up with TRBD2. Germline lookup yields CDR1 SGDLS and CDR2 YYNGEE. The ends lost 4 bases at V and 10 bases at J; junction bases unmatched: 13. There are 15 residues in the CDR3.

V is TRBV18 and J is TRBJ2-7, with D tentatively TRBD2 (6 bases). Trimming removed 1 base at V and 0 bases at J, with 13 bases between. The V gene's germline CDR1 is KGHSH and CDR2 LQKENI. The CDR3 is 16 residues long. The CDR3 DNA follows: TGTGCCAGCTCACCACTTGGCGGGGACCCCTCCTACGAGCAGTACTTC. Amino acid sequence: CASSPLGGDPSYEQYF.

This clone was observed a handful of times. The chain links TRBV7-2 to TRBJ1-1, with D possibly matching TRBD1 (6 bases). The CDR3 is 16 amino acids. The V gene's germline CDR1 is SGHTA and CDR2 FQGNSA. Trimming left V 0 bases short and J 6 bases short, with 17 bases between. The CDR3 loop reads CASSLALDRKRPEAFF. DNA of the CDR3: TGTGCCAGCAGCTTAGCGCTCGACAGGAAACGACCTGAAGCTTTCTTT.

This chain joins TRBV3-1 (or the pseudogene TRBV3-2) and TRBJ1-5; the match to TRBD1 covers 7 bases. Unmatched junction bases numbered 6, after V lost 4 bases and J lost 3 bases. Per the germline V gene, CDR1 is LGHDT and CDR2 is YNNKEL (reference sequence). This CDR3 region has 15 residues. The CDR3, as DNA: TGTGCCAGCAGCCTAGGGACAGTTTCCAATCAGCCCCAGCATTTT. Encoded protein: CASSLGTVSNQPQHF.

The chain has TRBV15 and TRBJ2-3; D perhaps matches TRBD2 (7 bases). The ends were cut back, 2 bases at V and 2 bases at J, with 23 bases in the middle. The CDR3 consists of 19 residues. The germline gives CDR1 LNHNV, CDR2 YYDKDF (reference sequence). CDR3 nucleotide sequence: TGTGCCACCAGCAGATCTCGGTCGGGAGAAGGGGGGGCCACAGATACGCAGTATTTT. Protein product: CATSRSRSGEGGATDTQYF.

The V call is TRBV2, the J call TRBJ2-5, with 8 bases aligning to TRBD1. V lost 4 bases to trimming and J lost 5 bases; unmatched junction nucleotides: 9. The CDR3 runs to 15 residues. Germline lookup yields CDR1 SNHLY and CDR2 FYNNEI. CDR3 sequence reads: CASSVDRGWSETQYF. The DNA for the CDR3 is TGTGCCAGCAGTGTCGACAGGGGCTGGTCGGAGACCCAGTACTTC.

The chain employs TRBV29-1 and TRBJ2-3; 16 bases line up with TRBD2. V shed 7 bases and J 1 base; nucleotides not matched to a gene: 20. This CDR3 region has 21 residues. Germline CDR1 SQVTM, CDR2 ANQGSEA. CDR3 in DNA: TGCAGCGCCCCCTTACCGCCGCCGGGACTAGCGGGGGGGTGGGGCACAGATACGCAGTATTTT. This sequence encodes CSAPLPPPGLAGGWGTDTQYF.

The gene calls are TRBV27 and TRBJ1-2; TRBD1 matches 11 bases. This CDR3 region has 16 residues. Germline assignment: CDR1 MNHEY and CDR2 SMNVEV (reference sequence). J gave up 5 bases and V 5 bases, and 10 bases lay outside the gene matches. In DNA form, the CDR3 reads TGTGCCAGCAGTCTGCTTCCCGGGACAGGGGGATATGGCTACACCTTC. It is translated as CASSLLPGTGGYGYTF.